Listed below are T cell receptor beta chains from one sample, sequenced in a study of CD8 T cells in ankylosing spondylitis. TCRdb reanalysed the 5' RACE reads using MiXCR and keeps one entry per CDR3 protein. The sample contains some 250,000 distinct CDR3 sequences, roughly a quarter of which appear only once. Sequences were obtained from blood, either unsorted or a sorted T cell fraction (not recorded which). Receptors originate from a male donor with ankylosing spondylitis or in good health (not recorded which). Each CDR3 is given with its conserved first and last residue. Fields, in order: CDR3 DNA, CDR3 protein, J gene, D gene, V gene, clone size. The D gene is left open where the match is weak. Clone size is stated in some rows and not others, as once, few, many or a class when expanded.

TGTGCCAGCAGGAGACTAGTGGGGTCCGAGCAGTACTTC | CASRRLVGSEQYF | TRBJ2-7 | . | TRBV12-3/TRBV12-4 | few
TGTGCCAGCAGTCCCCGTACAGGGGCTTCACCCCTCCACTTT | CASSPRTGASPLHF | TRBJ1-6 | TRBD1 | TRBV12-3/TRBV12-4 | few
TGCAGCGTTGTGTTCGGACAGTTCTACGAGCAGTACTTC | CSVVFGQFYEQYF | TRBJ2-7 | . | TRBV29-1 | many
TGTGCCAGCAGCCAAGATCGGGGCAGGGGGCCGTGGGAGCAGTACTTC | CASSQDRGRGPWEQYF | TRBJ2-7 | TRBD1 | TRBV3-1 | few
TGTGCCAGCAGCTTGGGTGCTGGGGATGAGCAGTTCTTC | CASSLGAGDEQFF | TRBJ2-1 | . | TRBV5-4 | .
TGCAGTGCACCGGGACAGAACACCGGGGAGCTGTTTTTT | CSAPGQNTGELFF | TRBJ2-2 | . | TRBV20-1 | few
TGCAGTGCTAGTCCCGAAAACACTGAAGCTTTCTTT | CSASPENTEAFF | TRBJ1-1 | . | TRBV20-1 | few
TGCAGCGTTTATACAAGGACGGCTGCGAACACCGGGGAGCTGTTTTTT | CSVYTRTAANTGELFF | TRBJ2-2 | . | TRBV29-1 | many
TGTGCCAGCAGTTACGCCTTAGGACAGGGGGCGCTGAGCTATGGCTACACCTTC | CASSYALGQGALSYGYTF | TRBJ1-2 | TRBD1 | TRBV6-5 | few
TGCAGTGCTCCACTGGGAGGTGAAGTGTACAATGAGCAGTTCTTC | CSAPLGGEVYNEQFF | TRBJ2-1 | . | TRBV20-1 | .
TGCAGTGCTAGAGATTTAGCCAGGGGATCCGGGGAGCTGTTTTTT | CSARDLARGSGELFF | TRBJ2-2 | . | TRBV20-1 | .
TGTGCCAGCAGTTCGAGCATGGACACTGAAGCTTTCTTT | CASSSSMDTEAFF | TRBJ1-1 | . | TRBV12-3/TRBV12-4 | .
TGTGCCAGCAGCTCCCTAGCTAAAACCGGGGAGCTGTTTTTT | CASSSLAKTGELFF | TRBJ2-2 | . | TRBV11-2 | .
TGTGCCAGCAGTGGAGACAGGATAGACTATGGCTACACCTTC | CASSGDRIDYGYTF | TRBJ1-2 | . | TRBV6-1 | .
TGCAGCGTTCTCAAGAACACTGAAGCTTTCTTT | CSVLKNTEAFF | TRBJ1-1 | . | TRBV29-1 | few
TGTGCCGCAGGACGGGGGACAGTTTCTGGAAACACCATATATTTT | CAAGRGTVSGNTIYF | TRBJ1-3 | TRBD1 | TRBV10-3 | many
TGCAGTGCTAGTGGCAGGGGGAGGATGGAGACCCAGTACTTC | CSASGRGRMETQYF | TRBJ2-5 | . | TRBV20-1 | many
TGTGCCAGCAGTCATCCTCGGGACGGCTCCTACGAGCAGTACTTC | CASSHPRDGSYEQYF | TRBJ2-7 | . | TRBV6-1 | once
TGTGCCAGCAGTCCCAGGAACAGGGGATTCACAGATACGCAGTATTTT | CASSPRNRGFTDTQYF | TRBJ2-3 | TRBD1 | TRBV27 | .
TGCAGTGCTCCGGACAGGGGCAATCAGCCCCAGCATTTT | CSAPDRGNQPQHF | TRBJ1-5 | TRBD1 | TRBV20-1 | many
TGCAGTGCTAGACCCTCCGGACTAAGATCCTACGAGCAGTACTTC | CSARPSGLRSYEQYF | TRBJ2-7 | . | TRBV20-1 | few
TGTGCCAGCAGCCAAGTATTTGGAGCATACTACGAGCAGTACTTC | CASSQVFGAYYEQYF | TRBJ2-7 | . | TRBV3-1 | .
TGCGCCAGCAGTCCGGGACAGGGGGTTACCGGGGAGCTGTTTTTT | CASSPGQGVTGELFF | TRBJ2-2 | TRBD1 | TRBV10-1 | .
TGCAGTGCGGCCCCTGGGACGGGGGACTACGAGCAGTACTTC | CSAAPGTGDYEQYF | TRBJ2-7 | . | TRBV20-1 | many